One sample yielded the 3 T cell receptor beta chains listed below, sequenced in a study of cytomegalovirus exposure and HLA in healthy donors. TCRdb's table, derived via immunoSEQ multiplex PCR, lists solely in-frame clones and lacks some. The table shows some 150,000 clones, with roughly nine tenths occurring only once. The sequenced material came from PBMCs. These receptors were obtained from a woman younger than 35 in good health and CMV-seropositive.

The chain has TRBV19 and TRBJ2-3; 7 bases fit TRBD1. This CDR3 is built from 16 residues. Germline V gene sequence: CDR1 LNHDA, CDR2 SQIVND (reference sequence). The V gene end was trimmed by 3 bases and the J gene end by 3 bases; junction bases not matched to a gene: 9. CDR3: CASSIPGGLSTDTQYF. In DNA, the CDR3 is TGTGCCAGTAGTATCCCAGGGGGATTAAGTACAGATACGCAGTATTTT.

The chain recombines TRBV18 with TRBJ2-5, with TRBD1 as a possible D gene (6 bases). The CDR3 runs to 13 residues. V shed 4 bases and J shed 3 bases, with 9 bases lying between them. CDR1 and CDR2 from the germline V gene are KGHSH and LQKENI. The CDR3 protein is CASSRHREETQYF. The CDR3 nucleotides read TGTGCCAGCTCACGGCACAGGGAAGAGACCCAGTACTTC.

The V gene is TRBV15, the J gene TRBJ2-2, with no clear D. The germline CDR1 and CDR2 sequences are LNHNV and YYDKDF (reference sequence). This CDR3 spans 14 amino acids. Trimming removed 2 bases from V and 3 bases from J, with 7 bases in between. CDR3 sequence: CATSRLRDTGELFF. CDR3 coding DNA: TGTGCCACCAGCAGACTCCGGGACACCGGGGAGCTGTTTTTT.